This entry concerns a single T cell receptor beta chain. The target antigen is unknown. V dropped 4 bases and J dropped 7; count of bases not matched to a gene: 6. CDR1 is SEHNR, CDR2 FQNEAQ, per germline (reference sequence). This CDR3 has 14 residues. This specimen belongs to a study of shared clonotypes between healthy human individuals. On the study more broadly: Participating donors consisted of two women and a few men aged 18 to 49.

Naive CD8 cells lacked CD45RO, underwent positive selection for CCR7 and left out terminally differentiated effector memory CD45RA+ cells. Healthy HIV-negative adults without recent acute infections or vaccinations served as donors. The method was immunoSEQ multiplex PCR; TCRdb's version includes in-frame clones alone and lacks a portion of them. The data contain around 600,000 clones, 98% of them singletons. Study-wide results and limits: Rarefaction revealed incomplete sorted-subset sequencing despite large depth.

The specimen was naive CD8+ T cells sorted from blood. The chain uses TRBV7-9 and TRBJ2-1; TRBD2 agrees at 8 bases. This TCR came from a man aged 30 to 39 in good health. CDR3 bases: TGTGCCAGCAGCTGGGTAGGCGGGAGGAATGAGCAGTTCTTC. Translated, it gives CASSWVGGRNEQFF.